This TCR beta chain appears in the sequencing data of a study of blood T cells in healthy people across ages. Study-level points and caveats: Getting older went along with TCR beta diversity per million T cells dropping roughly linearly. Among long-lived donors, naive CD4+ cells were more numerous and diversity higher than in aged donors. Researchers said unsorted PBMCs prevented a conclusive naive versus antigen-experienced comparison.

A second roughly 7 to 12 cycle PCR used barcoded and J-beta primers. TCRdb reprocessed the 5' RACE reads with MiXCR, giving one entry per CDR3 protein. The table shows 1.5 million to 2 million distinct CDR3 sequences, with roughly two fifths occurring only once. Germline V gene sequence: CDR1 LGHNA, CDR2 YSLEER. J lost 1 base, V lost 1 base, and 5 bases had no gene match. The CDR3 totals 16 residues. As for this clonotype: Its antigen is unidentified.

Donors were systemically healthy Caucasian individuals from Russia aged roughly 6 to 95 years. The chain employs TRBV4-3 and TRBJ2-3; 7 bases fit TRBD1. Sequenced sample: blood. This receptor was identified in a human donor in good health. For the CDR3, the DNA is TGCGCCAGCAGCCAAGTGTTAGGACAGGGCACAGATACGCAGTATTTT. Amino acids: CASSQVLGQGTDTQYF.